This T cell receptor beta chain was obtained from a study of T cell repertoires in cytomegalovirus infection (dated by TCRdb to between 2018 and 2021). Broadly, across the study: The peptide stimulations were aimed at well-studied HLA-B-restricted epitopes as well as recently identified HLA-C-restricted CMV epitopes, whose presentation resists viral immunomodulation. The HLA type of each donor mattered for the analysis, because public TCR beta signatures pointed to carriage of CMV infection along with the matching HLA type. Points the paper makes about the study in general: The ex vivo response was dominated by HLA-C-restricted CMV-specific TCR beta clonotypes, which also provided the single most frequent clonotype in two of eight donors. In both this cohort and an independent cohort of over 350 donors, the cumulative frequency of public TCR beta family members distinguished carriers of CMV infection plus the relevant HLA type.

As to this clonotype: It lacks a known antigen. No quality values exist for individual bases; no much larger clone is one base distant.

In light of the paper, this sample's treatment or condition label describes: in vitro stimulation with specific CMV peptide epitopes to enrich CMV-specific T cells. Here V drops 4 bases and J drops 8 bases, and the junction holds 10 bases not matched to any gene. Per the germline V gene (reference sequence), SEHNR is the CDR1 and FQNEAQ is the CDR2. The CDR3 sequence holds 14 residues, the cysteine and phenylalanine included. The DNA shown is the 42-base CDR3, in frame from base 1. The reads were generated on an Illumina HiSeq 1500. TCRdb cleaned the public reads at Q25 with fastp, built clones with MiXCR and kept in-frame beta chains. Each entry merges the rows of one CDR3 protein and shows their most common DNA and genes. For this sample there are some 590,000 distinct CDR3 sequences; roughly 42% appear just once. The ten largest clones add up to about half of the sample.

Source: cultured PBMCs, taken from culture after CMV antigen stimulation. The rearranged chain carries TRBV7-9 and TRBJ1-2, with 7 junctional bases fitting TRBD1. This sequence originates from a human donor in good health (CMV status not recorded). Some clones in this sample may be carry-over from other donors' samples. The DNA reads TGTGCCAGCAGCTCGGGGACAGCGAGAGCGGGCTACACCTTC. Translated, this gives CASSSGTARAGYTF.